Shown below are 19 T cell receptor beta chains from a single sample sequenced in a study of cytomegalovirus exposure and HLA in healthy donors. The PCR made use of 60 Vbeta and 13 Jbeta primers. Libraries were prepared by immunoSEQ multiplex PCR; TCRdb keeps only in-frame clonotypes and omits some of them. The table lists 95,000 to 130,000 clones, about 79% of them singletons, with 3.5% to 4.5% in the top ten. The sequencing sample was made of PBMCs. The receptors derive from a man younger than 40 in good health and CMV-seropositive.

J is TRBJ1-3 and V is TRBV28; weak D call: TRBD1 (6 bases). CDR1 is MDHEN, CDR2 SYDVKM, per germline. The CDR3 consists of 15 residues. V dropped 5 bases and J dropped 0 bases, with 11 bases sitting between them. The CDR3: CASSPQGRSGNTIYF. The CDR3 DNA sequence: TGTGCCAGCAGTCCACAGGGCCGCTCTGGAAACACCATATATTTT.

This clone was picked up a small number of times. This CDR3 reads CASSYSFGRMNTEAFF. CDR3 nucleotide sequence: TGTGCCAGCAGTTACAGCTTTGGGCGTATGAACACTGAAGCTTTCTTT. The chain uses TRBV6-6 and TRBJ1-1, with unresolved D. Trimming shortened V by 2 bases and J by 0 bases, and 13 bases separated the two germline ends. The CDR3 length is 16 residues. Per germline, CDR1 MNHNY and CDR2 SVGAGI (reference sequence).

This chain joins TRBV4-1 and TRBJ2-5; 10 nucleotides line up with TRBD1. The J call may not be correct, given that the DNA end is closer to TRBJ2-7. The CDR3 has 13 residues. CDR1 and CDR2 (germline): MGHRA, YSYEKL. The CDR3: CASSSDRGYEQYF. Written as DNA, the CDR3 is TGCGCCAGCAGCTCGGACAGGGGGTACGAGCAGTACTTC.

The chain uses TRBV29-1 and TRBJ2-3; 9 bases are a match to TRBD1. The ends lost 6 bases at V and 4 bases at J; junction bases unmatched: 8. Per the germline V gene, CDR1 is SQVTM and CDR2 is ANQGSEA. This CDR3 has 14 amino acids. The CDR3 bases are TGCAGCGTAGTCCGGGACAGGGCGGCAGATACGCAGTATTTT. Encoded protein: CSVVRDRAADTQYF.

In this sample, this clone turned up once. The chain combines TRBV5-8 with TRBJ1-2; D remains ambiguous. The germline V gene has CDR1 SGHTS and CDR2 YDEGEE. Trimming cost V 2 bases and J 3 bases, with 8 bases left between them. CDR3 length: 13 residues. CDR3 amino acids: CASSFGRYYGYTF. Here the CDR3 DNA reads TGTGCCAGCAGCTTCGGCAGGTACTATGGCTACACCTTC.

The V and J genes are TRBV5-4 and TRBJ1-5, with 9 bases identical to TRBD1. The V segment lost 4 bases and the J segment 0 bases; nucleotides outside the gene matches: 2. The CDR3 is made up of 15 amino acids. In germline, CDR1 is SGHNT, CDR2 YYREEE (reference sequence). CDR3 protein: CASSQGQGSNQPQHF. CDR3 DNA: TGTGCCAGCAGCCAGGGACAGGGTAGCAATCAGCCCCAGCATTTT.

DNA of the CDR3: TGTGCCAGCAGCGGAGGGGGGGCTTTGTACCAAGAGACCCAGTACTTC. This sequence encodes CASSGGGALYQETQYF. This chain connects TRBV9 to TRBJ2-5, with a tentative D call TRBD2 (7 bases). The V end was cut by 3 bases, the J end by 0 bases, with 15 bases between. The CDR3 extends over 16 amino acids. Germline CDR1 and CDR2: SGDLS and YYNGEE.

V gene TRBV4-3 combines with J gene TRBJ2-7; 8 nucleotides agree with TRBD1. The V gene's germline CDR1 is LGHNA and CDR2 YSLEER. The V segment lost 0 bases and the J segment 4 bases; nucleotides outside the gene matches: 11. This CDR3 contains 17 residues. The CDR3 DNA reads TGCGCCAGCAGCCAAGATGTAAGGGGACAGGCGTTTTACGAGCAGTACTTC. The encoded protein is CASSQDVRGQAFYEQYF.

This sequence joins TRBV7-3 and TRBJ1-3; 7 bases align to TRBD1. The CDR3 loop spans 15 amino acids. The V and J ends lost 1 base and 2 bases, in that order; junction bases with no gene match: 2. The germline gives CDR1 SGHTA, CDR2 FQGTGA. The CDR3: CASSLMQGAGNTIYF. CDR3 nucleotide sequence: TGTGCCAGCAGCTTAATGCAGGGGGCTGGAAACACCATATATTTT.

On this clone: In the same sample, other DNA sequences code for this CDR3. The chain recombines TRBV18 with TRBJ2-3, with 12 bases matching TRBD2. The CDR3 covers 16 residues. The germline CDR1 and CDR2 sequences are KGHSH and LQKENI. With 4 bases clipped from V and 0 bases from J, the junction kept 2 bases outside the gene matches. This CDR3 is CASSLGTSGSTDTQYF. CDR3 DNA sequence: TGTGCCAGCTCACTCGGGACTAGCGGGAGCACAGATACGCAGTATTTT.

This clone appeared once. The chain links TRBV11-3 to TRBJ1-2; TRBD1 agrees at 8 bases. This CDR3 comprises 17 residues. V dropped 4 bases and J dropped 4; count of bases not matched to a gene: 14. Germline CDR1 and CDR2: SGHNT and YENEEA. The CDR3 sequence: CASSSTRRQGLGYGYTF. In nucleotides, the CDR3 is TGTGCCAGCAGCTCGACCCGGCGACAGGGGCTAGGCTATGGCTACACCTTC. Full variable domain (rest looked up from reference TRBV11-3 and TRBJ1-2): EAGVVQSPRYKIIEKKQPVAFWCNPISGHNTLYWYLQNLGQGPELLIRYENEEAVDDSQLPKDRFSAERLKGVDSTLKIQPAELGDSAVYLCASSSTRRQGLGYGYTFGSGTRLTVV.

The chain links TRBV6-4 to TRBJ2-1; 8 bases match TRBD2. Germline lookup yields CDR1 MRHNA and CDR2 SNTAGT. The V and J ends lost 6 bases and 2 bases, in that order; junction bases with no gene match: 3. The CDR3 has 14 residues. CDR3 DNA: TGTGCCAGCAGCGGGGGGGGAGCCTACAATGAGCAGTTCTTC. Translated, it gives CASSGGGAYNEQFF.

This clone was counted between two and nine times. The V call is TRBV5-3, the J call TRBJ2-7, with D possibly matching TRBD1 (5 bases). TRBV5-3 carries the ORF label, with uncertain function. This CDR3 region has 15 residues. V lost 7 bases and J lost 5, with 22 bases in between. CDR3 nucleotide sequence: TGTGCCAGAGCTAAGCCGGTGCAGGGCATCAACGAGCAGTACTTC. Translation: CARAKPVQGINEQYF.

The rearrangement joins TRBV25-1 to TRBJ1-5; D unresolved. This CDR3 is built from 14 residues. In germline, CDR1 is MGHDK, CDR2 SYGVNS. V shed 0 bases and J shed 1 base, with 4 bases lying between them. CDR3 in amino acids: CASSEYRSNQPQHF. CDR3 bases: TGTGCCAGCAGTGAATACAGGAGCAATCAGCCCCAGCATTTT.

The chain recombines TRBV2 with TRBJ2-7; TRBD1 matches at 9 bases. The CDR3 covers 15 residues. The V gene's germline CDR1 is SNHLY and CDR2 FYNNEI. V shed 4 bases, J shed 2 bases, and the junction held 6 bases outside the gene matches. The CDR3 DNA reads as TGTGCCAGCAGTGCTAGGACAGGGGCCGCCTACGAGCAGTACTTC. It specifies CASSARTGAAYEQYF.

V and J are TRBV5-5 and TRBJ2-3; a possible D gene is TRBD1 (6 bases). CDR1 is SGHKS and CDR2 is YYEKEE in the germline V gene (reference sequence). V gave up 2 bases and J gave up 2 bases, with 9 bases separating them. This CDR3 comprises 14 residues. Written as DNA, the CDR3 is TGTGCCAGCAGCTTACAGGGAACCACAGATACGCAGTATTTT. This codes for CASSLQGTTDTQYF.

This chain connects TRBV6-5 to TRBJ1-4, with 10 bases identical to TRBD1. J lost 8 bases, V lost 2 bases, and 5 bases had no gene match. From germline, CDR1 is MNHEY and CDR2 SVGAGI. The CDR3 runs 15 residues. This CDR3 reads CASSYGTGVGEKLFF. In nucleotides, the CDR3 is TGTGCCAGCAGTTACGGGACAGGGGTAGGAGAAAAACTGTTTTTT.

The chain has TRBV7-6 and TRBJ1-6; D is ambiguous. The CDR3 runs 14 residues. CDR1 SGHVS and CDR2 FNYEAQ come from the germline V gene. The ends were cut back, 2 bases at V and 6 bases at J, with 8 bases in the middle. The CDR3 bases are TGTGCCAGCAGCTTAACGGGAATTAATTCACCCCTCCACTTT. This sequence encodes CASSLTGINSPLHF.

This CDR3 reads CASSVVGQGDEQFF. The CDR3 DNA follows: TGTGCCAGCAGCGTAGTCGGACAGGGCGATGAGCAGTTCTTC. V is TRBV9 and J is TRBJ2-1, with 8 bases that match TRBD1. CDR1 and CDR2 (germline): SGDLS, YYNGEE. CDR3 length equals 14 residues. Trimming cost V 0 bases and J 8 bases; bases outside gene matches: 4.